In its sample, the clone carrying this T cell receptor (beta chain) was seen once. What it recognizes is unknown. The data were taken from a study of cytomegalovirus exposure and HLA in healthy donors. The study's findings and limits: Common viral pathogens (according to a later analysis) appeared linked to several of the most significant clusters.

Germline-derived CDR1 and CDR2 are LNHNV and YYDKDF (reference sequence). This CDR3 contains 15 residues. The junction had 1 base not matched to a gene; V was cut back by 0 bases and J by 5 bases. Amplification used 60 Vbeta primers and 13 Jbeta primers. Assay used: immunoSEQ multiplex PCR; TCRdb lists only in-frame clones, some missing. The sample yields some 120,000 clones, about 76% seen once. The specimen was PBMCs. The gene calls are TRBV15 and TRBJ1-4, with 9 positions matching TRBD1. This TCR came from a man aged 25 to 40 in good health and CMV-seropositive. The CDR3: CATSREGTGNEKLFF. In DNA form, the CDR3 reads TGTGCCACCAGCAGAGAGGGGACAGGGAATGAAAAACTGTTTTTT.